This TCR beta chain was obtained from a study of technical replicates of blood from several donors (dated by TCRdb to 2016 to 2017). With regard to this clone: Its specific antigen is unknown. Qualities for individual bases were not recorded, and no much larger clone is one base off.

Receptors were amplified or captured by the immunoSEQ multiplex PCR assay. Not all clones reach the TCRdb copy of this immuneACCESS table, which keeps in-frame sequences only. Checked studies attribute under half of the gap to unresolved V genes and leave the rest unexplained. The sample has 84,000 or so clones on record, roughly 94% of them singletons. The ten biggest clones cover approximately 0.24% of the sample. The germline V gene specifies MDHEN as CDR1 and SYDVKM as CDR2. Clipping removes 2 bases from V and 6 bases from J, with 9 as the unmatched junction base count. The CDR3 measures 15 amino acids from cysteine to phenylalanine. Of all the DNA, just the CDR3 is kept, 45 bases in frame from base 1.

The material sequenced was T cells isolated from PBMCs. The source of this sequence is a human donor in good health. The chain links TRBV28 with TRBJ2-7, with 8 bases matching TRBD1. The CDR3 is CASSLVGQGAVEQYF. The DNA sequence is as follows: TGTGCCAGCAGTTTAGTTGGGCAGGGGGCGGTCGAGCAGTACTTC. The CDR3 plus the reference TRBV28 and TRBJ2-7 genes for the other parts give the full variable domain: DVKVTQSSRYLVKRTGEKVFLECVQDMDHENMFWYRQDPGLGLRLIYFSYDVKMKEKGDIPEGYSVSREKKERFSLILESASTNQTSMYLCASSLVGQGAVEQYFGPGTRLTVT.